These T cell receptor beta chains were read from a single sample in a study of blood T cell repertoires in COVID-19. Generated by immunoSEQ multiplex PCR, the TCRdb table keeps only in-frame clones and is missing some. The sample yields about 170,000 clones, almost 85% seen once. Sequenced material: peripheral blood. These receptors all come from a man aged 18 to 29 with active or convalescent COVID-19. Both conserved end residues are trimmed from each CDR3. Expanded clones get a size class; other rows say once, few or many, or leave the size out.

TRBJ2-6,NA,TRBV3-1/TRBV3-2,ASSPLLTGSRGRAGANVLT
TRBJ2-5,NA,TRBV4-3,ASSQGTGGKTQY
TRBJ1-2,NA,TRBV19,ASSISGTGLYGYT
TRBJ2-3,NA,TRBV19,ASSSDRGPASTDTQY
TRBJ1-6,NA,TRBV12-5,ASGLGLQPYNSPLH
TRBJ1-5,NA,TRBV19,ASSARLTRDSNQPQH
TRBJ2-1,NA,TRBV10-2,ASSRVRSGAGGIDEQF
TRBJ2-7,once,TRBV27,ASGRFYEQY
TRBJ1-2,NA,TRBV3-1/TRBV3-2,ASSRGQVNYGYT
TRBJ2-1,NA,TRBV4-2,ASSPETGLAGVDEQF
TRBJ2-2,NA,TRBV27,ASRGTANTGELF
TRBJ2-4,once,TRBV5-1,ASSFGLAPAKNIQY
TRBJ2-3,NA,TRBV3-1/TRBV3-2,ASSLTTGSSTDTQY
TRBJ1-1,once,TRBV6-6,ASSPLDTNTEAF
TRBJ1-1,once,TRBV28,ASRTGTGKMEGAF
TRBJ2-1,NA,TRBV7-2,ASSLAGFSYNEQF
TRBJ2-5,NA,TRBV2,ASSILARETQY
TRBJ2-1,NA,TRBV19,ASSKKRSSGGPNEQF
TRBJ2-5,NA,TRBV14,ASKAIRQGRRETQY
TRBJ1-2,NA,TRBV9,ASSRDSDLYGYT
TRBJ2-7,NA,TRBV24-1,ATSDTSGSYEQY
TRBJ2-1,few,TRBV14,ASSQAAGYLNEQF
TRBJ1-1,NA,TRBV5-8,ASSLTGGTEAF
TRBJ1-1,NA,TRBV10-3,AISPDLQGRTEAF
TRBJ1-4,NA,TRBV5-1,ASSPQWGGGEKLF
TRBJ2-1,NA,TRBV4-1,ASSQDIAEYNEQF
TRBJ1-5,NA,TRBV15,ATSRDPKQPVRNQPQH
TRBJ2-7,NA,TRBV2,ASMGQGPLYEQY
TRBJ2-7,NA,TRBV4-3,ASSQDWGQGYEQY
TRBJ1-5,NA,TRBV15,ATSRGQGYFEDQPQH
TRBJ1-5,NA,TRBV2,ASRQTFLVTLNQPQH